The entry below gives a single T cell receptor beta chain sequence along with its context. V lost 0 bases, J lost 0 bases, and 20 bases lay in between. CDR1 and CDR2 (germline): LGHNT, FRNRAP. This CDR3 comprises 20 residues. This entry is derived from a study of blood T cell repertoires in COVID-19. For the study at large: PBMCs, B-cell-depleted T cells, or T cells were the source of the cDNA or gDNA that made up the material.

In the original analysis: Reference gene primer amplification gave nucleated cell count estimates. Some clones are missing from TCRdb's copy, which holds only in-frame ones; the method was immunoSEQ multiplex PCR. D and trimming were read from the DNA, whereas the V and J calls and clone size are those reported in that table. The table lists roughly 100,000 clones, around 80% of them singletons. Sequenced material: peripheral blood. The receptor's source is a woman aged 80 or over with acute or convalescent COVID-19. The gene calls are TRBV12-5 and TRBJ2-2; TRBD2 is a possible D gene (7 bases). The CDR3 is CASGLVLQRGAGANTGELFF. In nucleotides, the CDR3 is TGTGCTAGTGGTTTGGTACTCCAAAGGGGGGCGGGAGCGAACACCGGGGAGCTGTTTTTT.